Presented here are 23 T cell receptor beta chains from one specimen sequenced in a study of blood T cell repertoires in COVID-19. The protocol was immunoSEQ multiplex PCR, while the TCRdb copy is restricted to in-frame clones and leaves out a portion. The profile covers about 160,000 clones, with roughly 80% appearing a single time and 2.2% taken by the ten largest. The sequencing sample was made of peripheral blood. Receptor source: a man between 70 and 80 years old with acute or convalescent COVID-19.

This chain connects TRBV6-1 to TRBJ1-1; 8 bases fit TRBD1. Germline trimming cut 2 bases from V and 5 bases from J; bases unmatched to any gene: 10. The CDR3 loop spans 16 amino acids. Germline values: CDR1 MNHNS, CDR2 SASEGT. The CDR3: CASSEMIGRGLTEAFF. In nucleotides, the CDR3 is TGTGCCAGCAGTGAAATGATAGGCAGGGGGCTAACTGAAGCTTTCTTT.

This chain connects TRBV6-5 to TRBJ1-6, with D possibly matching TRBD1 (6 bases). The CDR3 sequence is 13 residues long. V was shortened by 8 bases and J by 10 bases, with 15 bases between the two germline ends. Per the germline V gene, CDR1 is MNHEY and CDR2 is SVGAGI. The CDR3 DNA reads TGTGCCAGCGCAGGGCAGGGACAATCACCCCTCCACTTT. This codes for CASAGQGQSPLHF.

V and J are TRBV6-2 or TRBV6-3 and TRBJ1-2; D is possibly TRBD1 (6 bases). Per the germline V gene, CDR1 is MNHEY and CDR2 is SVGEGT. The CDR3 has 15 residues. V was trimmed by 6 bases and J by 7 bases, leaving 21 bases between them. In nucleotides, the CDR3 is TGTGCCAGCAGCCCCCGAGGGGGGGCGCTTCGTGGCTACACCTTC. This encodes CASSPRGGALRGYTF.

V usage is TRBV7-3 and J usage is TRBJ2-3; D might be TRBD2 (5 bases). Germline V gives CDR1 SGHTA, CDR2 FQGTGA. The CDR3 covers 16 residues. Trimming removed 5 bases from V and 0 bases from J, with 15 bases in between. CDR3 protein: CASSLLAATSTDTQYF. CDR3 nucleotide sequence: TGTGCCAGCAGCCTTCTAGCTGCAACTAGCACAGATACGCAGTATTTT.

The V and J genes are TRBV18 and TRBJ2-1, with TRBD2 matching over 10 bases. Trimming took 4 bases from V and 5 from J; bases not matched to a gene: 11. This CDR3 spans 17 amino acids. CDR1 is KGHSH, CDR2 LQKENI, per germline. Written as DNA, the CDR3 is TGTGCCAGCTCACTGCTGACCCGGACTAGCGGCGACAATGAGCAGTTCTTC. Residues: CASSLLTRTSGDNEQFF. Drawing the rest from reference TRBV18 and TRBJ2-1, the complete variable domain is NAGVMQNPRHLVRRRGQEARLRCSPMKGHSHVYWYRQLPEEGLKFMVYLQKENIIDESGMPKERFSAEFPKEGPSILRIQQVVRGDSAAYFCASSLLTRTSGDNEQFFGPGTRLTVL.

V is TRBV9 and J is TRBJ1-2; tentatively, D is TRBD1 (5 bases). Trimming cost V 4 bases and J 4 bases, with 23 bases left between them. Germline V lookup: CDR1 SGDLS, CDR2 YYNGEE. The CDR3 runs 17 residues. CDR3 amino acids: CASSSIGGSGNGYGYTF. The CDR3 region has the DNA TGTGCCAGCAGCTCTATAGGTGGGTCAGGGAATGGCTATGGCTACACCTTC.

This clone appeared a few times. The V gene is TRBV6-6, the J gene TRBJ1-6; TRBD1 is a possible D gene (5 bases). This CDR3 region has 15 residues. Germline CDR1 is MNHNY and CDR2 is SVGAGI (reference sequence). With 0 bases removed from V and 10 bases from J, the gap between germline ends came to 13 bases. CDR3 sequence reads: CASSYSPPGESPLHF. The DNA for the CDR3 is TGTGCCAGCAGTTACTCCCCTCCGGGGGAATCACCCCTCCACTTT.

V gene TRBV25-1 combines with J gene TRBJ2-7; D uncertain. CDR3 size: 13 residues. The germline V gene has CDR1 MGHDK and CDR2 SYGVNS. Trimming removed 2 bases at V and 7 bases at J, with 12 bases between. The CDR3 nucleotides read TGTGCCAGCAGTGAAACTTCCTCCCGGGAGCAGTACTTC. This codes for CASSETSSREQYF.

This chain connects TRBV5-1 to TRBJ1-5; perhaps TRBD1 as D (6 bases). Trimming removed 0 bases at V and 7 bases at J, with 14 bases between. This CDR3 contains 15 residues. Per the germline V gene, CDR1 is SGHRS and CDR2 is YFSETQ. CDR3 sequence reads: CASSLEGVGGQPQHF. The CDR3 DNA follows: TGCGCCAGCAGCTTGGAGGGGGTCGGCGGCCAGCCCCAGCATTTT.

The V and J genes are TRBV7-9 and TRBJ2-7; D is perhaps TRBD2 (6 bases). CDR3 length equals 14 residues. Germline V CDR1 and CDR2: SEHNR, FQNEAQ (reference sequence). V lost 4 bases to trimming and J lost 4 bases, with 14 bases between them. CDR3 loop: CASSSRGSGYEQYF. CDR3 bases: TGTGCCAGCAGCTCCCGGGGAAGCGGGTACGAGCAGTACTTC.

This sequence joins TRBV3-1 (or the pseudogene TRBV3-2) and TRBJ2-5, with D possibly being TRBD1 (5 bases). The germline CDR1 and CDR2 sequences are LGHDT and YNNKEL (reference sequence). The CDR3 is 14 residues long. V was trimmed by 2 bases and J by 5 bases, leaving 12 bases between them. CDR3 amino acids: CASSQLGVMETQYF. The CDR3 DNA is TGTGCCAGCAGCCAACTAGGGGTAATGGAGACCCAGTACTTC.

V is TRBV7-8 and J is TRBJ1-5, with D perhaps matching TRBD1 (5 bases). Germline CDR1 SGHVS, CDR2 FQNEAQ. Trimming left V 5 bases short and J 0 bases short, with 17 bases between. This CDR3 contains 17 residues. The CDR3 is CASSLGGSGPSNQPQHF. The CDR3, as DNA: TGTGCCAGCAGCCTGGGGGGGTCGGGACCTAGCAATCAGCCCCAGCATTTT.

This clone was counted a few times. This chain uses TRBV27 with TRBJ1-6, with 8 bases identical to TRBD1. The CDR3 is 16 residues long. Germline V gene sequence: CDR1 MNHEY, CDR2 SMNVEV (reference sequence). V shed 3 bases, J shed 9 bases, and the junction held 10 bases outside the gene matches. In DNA, the CDR3 is TGTGCCAGCAGTTTCAGATCGACAGGGGAAGGTTCACCCCTCCACTTT. Protein product: CASSFRSTGEGSPLHF.

J is TRBJ2-1 and V is TRBV7-9; the match to TRBD2 covers 9 bases. CDR1 is SEHNR and CDR2 is FQNEAQ in the germline V gene (reference sequence). J was trimmed by 10 bases and V by 5 bases; bases with no gene match: 12. This CDR3 comprises 15 residues. The CDR3 loop is CASSPPGTSFVEQFF. The CDR3 DNA sequence: TGTGCCAGCAGCCCTCCGGGGACTAGCTTTGTAGAGCAGTTCTTC.

Only a few counts were recorded for this clone. The CDR3 region is CASSEIAGADTQYF. The CDR3 DNA reads as TGTGCCAGCAGTGAAATAGCGGGAGCAGATACGCAGTATTTT. This chain connects TRBV2 to TRBJ2-3, with TRBD2 matching over 9 bases. CDR1 and CDR2 from the germline V gene are SNHLY and FYNNEI. CDR3 length: 14 amino acids. After removal of 2 bases from V and 4 bases from J, the junction contained 1 base not matched to a gene.

A word on this clone: Germline is not matched at one junction end, which may reflect a read error. CDR3: CASSRDRYYDYTF. In DNA form, the CDR3 reads TGTGCCAGCAGTAGGGACAGATACTATGACTACACCTTC. The chain employs TRBV7-2 and TRBJ1-2; 7 nucleotides align to TRBD1. This CDR3 contains 13 residues. Germline CDR1 SGHTA, CDR2 FQGNSA.

The chain couples TRBV30 to TRBJ1-6; D not resolved. The V end was cut by 4 bases, the J end by 8 bases, with 9 bases between. The CDR3 contains 12 residues. The germline V gene has CDR1 GTSNPN and CDR2 SVGIG (reference sequence). Here the CDR3 DNA reads TGTGCCTGGAACGTCCAGGATTCACCCCTCCACTTT. As protein: CAWNVQDSPLHF.

V gene TRBV18 combines with J gene TRBJ2-5; 9 bases map to TRBD1. CDR3 size: 16 residues. The V gene end was trimmed by 4 bases and the J gene end by 1 base; junction bases not matched to a gene: 7. Germline assignment: CDR1 KGHSH and CDR2 LQKENI. The CDR3 DNA reads TGTGCCAGCTCACGCGAACAGGGGGCCTCCCAAGAGACCCAGTACTTC. Translation gives CASSREQGASQETQYF.

The chain links TRBV19 to TRBJ1-2; no clear D gene. The germline V gene encodes CDR1 LNHDA and CDR2 SQIVND (reference sequence). Trimming cost V 3 bases and J 4 bases, with 12 bases left between them. The CDR3 spans 14 residues. In nucleotides, the CDR3 is TGTGCCAGTAGTATCCTATCGGGTGCCTATGGCTACACCTTC. Protein product: CASSILSGAYGYTF.

The CDR3 region has the DNA TGTGCCAGCAGCTTAGGGCAGCTAGCGGGTAGCTATGAGCAGTTCTTC. Protein: CASSLGQLAGSYEQFF. The chain recombines TRBV7-3 with TRBJ2-1, with TRBD2 identical over 8 bases. CDR3 length: 16 amino acids. Germline trimming cut 2 bases from V and 8 bases from J; bases unmatched to any gene: 11. Germline V lookup: CDR1 SGHTA, CDR2 FQGTGA.

This clone was found a few times. The rearrangement links TRBV3-1 (or the pseudogene TRBV3-2) to TRBJ1-6; D uncertain. Germline assignment: CDR1 LGHDT and CDR2 YNNKEL (reference sequence). Trimming cost V 0 bases and J 5 bases, with 17 bases left between them. The length of the CDR3 is 18 residues. This chain's CDR3 is CASSQEAGYREDNSPLHF. CDR3 DNA: TGTGCCAGCAGCCAAGAGGCAGGATATCGGGAGGATAATTCACCCCTCCACTTT.

The CDR3 reads CATREGGAGNTIYF. CDR3 nucleotides: TGTGCCACTAGGGAAGGGGGCGCCGGAAACACCATATATTTT. V is TRBV5-4 and J is TRBJ1-3; 7 nucleotides align to TRBD1. V lost 9 bases to trimming and J lost 4 bases; unmatched junction nucleotides: 10. Germline V gives CDR1 SGHNT, CDR2 YYREEE (reference sequence). This CDR3 spans 14 amino acids.

The J gene is TRBJ2-5, the V gene TRBV6-5, with D hard to call. Germline values: CDR1 MNHEY, CDR2 SVGAGI. V gave up 5 bases and J gave up 4 bases, with 11 bases separating them. CDR3 length equals 13 residues. For the CDR3, the DNA is TGTGCCAGCAGTCTTAGCTTAGTAGAGACCCAGTACTTC. Translated, it gives CASSLSLVETQYF.